Listed below are T cell receptor beta chains from one sample, sequenced in a study of radiotherapy plus CTLA-4 blockade in lung cancer. The data were produced by immunoSEQ multiplex PCR, yet TCRdb's version contains in-frame clones alone and is incomplete. This table has about 45,000 clones, around 63% appearing once. The specimen was peripheral blood, collected from a patient treated with radiotherapy plus ipilimumab. All receptors derive from a human donor with non-small cell lung cancer who had a partial response to radiotherapy plus ipilimumab. The CDR3 runs from the conserved cysteine through the conserved F or W. A D gene is named only where the DNA matches it firmly. Rows may omit the clone size; those that give it use once, few, many or a size class.

>TRBV4-2|medium-sized|TRBJ1-1|NA
TGTGCCAGCAGCCAAGCTCCGACAGTGAACACTGAAGCTTTCTTT
CASSQAPTVNTEAFF
>TRBV5-1|NA|TRBJ1-1|NA
TGCGCCAGCAGCAGAGACAGGAACACTGAAGCTTTCTTT
CASSRDRNTEAFF
>TRBV30|NA|TRBJ2-3|TRBD2
TGTGCCTGGAGTGTGACGGGGGGGACAGATACGCAGTATTTT
CAWSVTGGTDTQYF
>TRBV19|NA|TRBJ1-1|NA
TGTGCCAGTAGTATCAGCCTTGGGACTACTGAAGCTTTCTTT
CASSISLGTTEAFF
>TRBV12-5|few|TRBJ1-4|NA
TGTGCTTCGCGAGGTCGGGGAGGGGTTAATGAAAAACTGTTTTTT
CASRGRGGVNEKLFF
>TRBV5-6|NA|TRBJ2-1|NA
TGTGCCAGCAGCCTCGGGACTTCGGGTCACAATGAGCAGTTCTTC
CASSLGTSGHNEQFF
>TRBV27|once|TRBJ2-5|TRBD2
TGTGCCAGCAGTCTAGCGGGAGAGGGGACCCAGTACTTC
CASSLAGEGTQYF
>TRBV10-2|NA|TRBJ1-2|TRBD1
TGCGCCAGCACCCAGGACAGGGGATATGGCTACACCTTC
CASTQDRGYGYTF
>TRBV30|NA|TRBJ1-5|NA
TGTGCCTGGAGTGTTTCCGGGGATCAGCCCCAGCATTTT
CAWSVSGDQPQHF
>TRBV29-1|NA|TRBJ1-3|TRBD1
TGCAGCGGGCAGACAGGGTCTGGAAACACCATATATTTT
CSGQTGSGNTIYF